Detailed here is one TCR beta chain. The target antigen is unknown. The sample carries other DNA sequences with the same CDR3. The sample is drawn from a study of cytomegalovirus exposure and HLA in healthy donors. The overall study: HLA-typed donors were the source of about 85 million unique TCRs held in an early data release. Broader study findings: Earlier findings revealed that most TCR beta V segments proved productive either about 87% or about 30% of the time. Presence/absence analyses assumed roughly uniform sequencing depth across donors, which may not hold.

This CDR3 comprises 15 residues. V was cut by 3 bases and J by 6 bases, with 17 bases left in between. Germline assignment: CDR1 SGHRS and CDR2 YFSETQ. The PCR had 60 Vbeta and 13 Jbeta primers. Some clones are missing from TCRdb's copy, which holds only in-frame ones; the method was immunoSEQ multiplex PCR. The data contain approximately 150,000 clones, roughly 68% of them seen just once; the ten biggest clones take up less than 11%. This chain connects TRBV5-1 to TRBJ2-3; D possibly corresponds to TRBD2 (6 bases). This receptor was identified in a man aged 25-45 years in good health and CMV-seropositive. Input material: PBMCs. The CDR3 nucleotides read TGCGCCAGCAGCTCCACTAGCTCCCTAAGGGATACGCAGTATTTT. This sequence encodes CASSSTSSLRDTQYF. Combining the CDR3 with reference TRBV5-1 and TRBJ2-3 gives the whole variable domain KAGVTQTPRYLIKTRGQQVTLSCSPISGHRSVSWYQQTPGQGLQFLFEYFSETQRNKGNFPGRFSGRQFSNSRSEMNVSTLELGDSALYLCASSSTSSLRDTQYFGPGTRLTVL.